These 16 T cell receptor beta chains were sequenced from one sample in a study of vaccination and CD4 T cells after COVID-19. The Oncomine TCR Beta short-read assay sequenced DNA from cultured CD4+ T cells. One entry per CDR3 protein results from TCRdb running MiXCR on the PCR reads. The data contain under 4,500 distinct CDR3 sequences, approximately 15% of them seen just once; the ten biggest clones take up about 20%. Sample treatment: approximately nine-day PBMC culture with coronavirus spike peptide pools or control peptides (ViraFEST assay). These receptors have no identified antigens. Sequences were obtained from CD4+ T cells from blood, cultured in vitro. Receptors were obtained from a human donor who had recovered from COVID-19.

V usage is TRBV18 and J usage is TRBJ2-7, with 11 bases lining up with TRBD1. Trimming removed 6 bases from V and 1 base from J; junction bases left unmatched: 5. CDR1 KGHSH and CDR2 LQKENI come from the germline V gene. The CDR3 loop spans 15 amino acids. CDR3 DNA: TGTGCCAGCTCGCGGGACAGGGGGTGGTCCTACGAGCAGTACTTC. This translates into CASSRDRGWSYEQYF.

By share, this clonotype ranks as medium-sized. V usage is TRBV20-1 and J usage is TRBJ2-3, with 8 bases aligning to TRBD2. Germline V gene sequence: CDR1 DFQATT, CDR2 SNEGSKA (reference sequence). The CDR3 covers 14 residues. Losses at the gene ends were 5 bases for V and 2 bases for J; bases not matched to a gene: 6. CDR3 region: CSALSGGITDTQYF. The CDR3 region has the DNA TGCAGTGCTCTCAGCGGGGGAATCACAGATACGCAGTATTTT.

In this sample, this clonotype turned up a few times. The CDR3 loop is CASKLASTDTQYF. The CDR3 coding sequence is TGTGCCAGCAAACTAGCTAGCACAGATACGCAGTATTTT. The chain uses TRBV27 and TRBJ2-3; D possibly corresponds to TRBD2 (6 bases). Germline CDR1 reads MNHEY; CDR2 reads SMNVEV (reference sequence). This CDR3 is built from 13 residues. Between the trimmed V and J ends, which lost 7 bases and 0 bases, there was a span of 8 bases.

V is TRBV27 and J is TRBJ2-7; D is perhaps TRBD1 (5 bases). Trimming removed 2 bases from V and 4 bases from J, with 12 bases in between. This CDR3 is built from 14 residues. Germline values: CDR1 MNHEY, CDR2 SMNVEV (reference sequence). CDR3: CASSLGQGGYEQYF. The CDR3 nucleotides read TGTGCCAGCAGTTTAGGGCAGGGTGGATACGAGCAGTACTTC.

This clonotype came up a few times. The chain uses TRBV7-8 and TRBJ2-2; D not resolved. Germline V lookup: CDR1 SGHVS, CDR2 FQNEAQ. Deletions cut 0 bases from V and 2 bases from J, with 7 bases between. This CDR3 has 15 amino acids. CDR3 DNA: TGTGCCAGCAGCTTAGCGGGCCGTAACACCGGGGAGCTGTTTTTT. Its translation: CASSLAGRNTGELFF. Variable domain in full (rest from reference TRBV7-8 and TRBJ2-2): GAGVSQSPRYKVAKRGQDVALRCDPISGHVSLFWYQQALGQGPEFLTYFQNEAQLDKSGLPSDRFFAERPEGSVSTLKIQRTQQEDSAVYLCASSLAGRNTGELFFGEGSRLTVL.

V is TRBV7-8 and J is TRBJ2-4; maybe TRBD1 (6 bases). V lost 1 base to trimming and J lost 2 bases, with 12 bases between them. Germline V gene sequence: CDR1 SGHVS, CDR2 FQNEAQ. The CDR3 length is 16 residues. DNA of the CDR3: TGTGCCAGCAGCTTAGATTTACAGGGTACCAAAAACATTCAGTACTTC. Amino acids: CASSLDLQGTKNIQYF. Based on the CDR3 plus reference TRBV7-8 and TRBJ2-4, the full variable domain is GAGVSQSPRYKVAKRGQDVALRCDPISGHVSLFWYQQALGQGPEFLTYFQNEAQLDKSGLPSDRFFAERPEGSVSTLKIQRTQQEDSAVYLCASSLDLQGTKNIQYFGAGTRLSVL.

This rearrangement joins TRBV4-1 to TRBJ2-7, with 7 bases aligning to TRBD2. Germline trimming cut 1 base from V and 2 bases from J; bases unmatched to any gene: 5. The CDR3 runs 15 residues. The germline V gene encodes CDR1 MGHRA and CDR2 YSYEKL. The CDR3 DNA reads TGCGCCAGCAGCCAAGCCGGGACTACTACCTACGAGCAGTACTTC. Translated, it gives CASSQAGTTTYEQYF.

By sample fraction, this clonotype is medium-sized. V gene TRBV2 combines with J gene TRBJ1-2; no reliable D call. CDR1 is SNHLY, CDR2 FYNNEI, per germline. The CDR3 has 11 residues. Deletions cut 7 bases from V and 8 bases from J, with 11 bases between. The CDR3 loop reads CASKITQGYTF. CDR3 bases: TGTGCCAGCAAGATAACGCAGGGCTACACCTTC.

By its share, this clonotype is medium-sized. The J gene is TRBJ1-2, the V gene TRBV11-2; TRBD1 aligns across 10 bases. V shed 5 bases, J shed 4 bases, and the junction held 4 bases outside the gene matches. Germline V gene sequence: CDR1 SGHAT, CDR2 FQNNGV. The CDR3 length is 14 residues. CDR3 sequence: CASSGQGVGYGYTF. In nucleotides, the CDR3 is TGTGCCAGCAGCGGACAGGGGGTGGGCTATGGCTACACCTTC.

The table lists this clonotype with a few counts. The chain joins TRBV2 to TRBJ1-1; D remains unclear. This CDR3 is 11 amino acids long. Per germline, CDR1 SNHLY and CDR2 FYNNEI. The V end lost 7 bases, the J end lost 8 bases, and 11 bases lay between the germline ends. The CDR3: CASTTRAEAFF. DNA of the CDR3: TGTGCCAGCACCACTAGGGCCGAAGCTTTCTTT.

In its sample, this clonotype is medium-sized (0.01 to 0.1%). V and J are TRBV15 and TRBJ1-1; D call uncertain. This CDR3 has 13 amino acids. The ends were cut back, 2 bases at V and 2 bases at J, with 6 bases in the middle. CDR1 is LNHNV and CDR2 is YYDKDF in the germline V gene (reference sequence). CDR3 in amino acids: CATSRKENTEAFF. CDR3 sequence (DNA): TGTGCCACCAGCAGAAAAGAAAACACTGAAGCTTTCTTT.

In this sample, this clonotype turned up a few times. The chain recombines TRBV20-1 with TRBJ2-5, with 7 bases aligning to TRBD2. Looked up from germline, CDR1 is DFQATT and CDR2 is SNEGSKA (reference sequence). Trimming took 4 bases from V and 5 from J; bases not matched to a gene: 13. The CDR3 has 15 amino acids. The CDR3 coding sequence is TGCAGTGCTATCCGAGGAGGCGGGGGTAGGGAGACCCAGTACTTC. This translates into CSAIRGGGGRETQYF.

V gene TRBV3-1 combines with J gene TRBJ2-7; perhaps TRBD1 as D (6 bases). With 5 bases removed from V and 1 base from J, the gap between germline ends came to 12 bases. The CDR3 length is 14 residues. The germline V gene has CDR1 LGHDT and CDR2 YNNKEL (reference sequence). The chain's CDR3 is CASSGGGGSYEQYF. The DNA of the CDR3 is TGTGCCAGCAGCGGTGGGGGCGGGTCCTACGAGCAGTACTTC.

This clonotype was recorded a few times. The chain is built from TRBV6-5 and TRBJ1-5; 7 nucleotides agree with TRBD1. Per germline, CDR1 MNHEY and CDR2 SVGAGI. The CDR3 covers 15 residues. V was pared by 2 bases and J by 6 bases, with 7 bases of the junction left unmatched. CDR3 nucleotide sequence: TGTGCCAGCAGTTACGCACAGACAGGGACTCAGCCCCAGCATTTT. It encodes CASSYAQTGTQPQHF.

The chain is built from TRBV12-3 or TRBV12-4 and TRBJ1-3; D not resolved. The CDR3 covers 12 residues. V lost 3 bases and J 3 bases, leaving 3 bases between the germline ends. The CDR3 nucleotides read TGTGCCAGCAGTTTGGGTGGAAACACCATATATTTT. Translation: CASSLGGNTIYF.

This clonotype was observed a handful of times. DNA for the CDR3: TGTGCCAGCAGTCGGATCGGGGAGACCCAGTACTTC. This encodes CASSRIGETQYF. The V call is TRBV12-3 or TRBV12-4, the J call TRBJ2-5; no firm D call. The germline V and J ends were trimmed by 5 bases and 5 bases, with 9 bases remaining between them. The CDR3 spans 12 residues.